The clone carrying this T cell receptor (beta chain) was picked up many times. Its antigen is unknown. The data originate from a study of identical twins. General study results and limits: Insertions were fewer in abundant cord blood beta clonotypes, whereas memory repertoires showed none of this pattern.

The V and J ends lost 1 base and 5 bases respectively, with 11 bases between them. CDR3 length equals 15 residues. CDR1 and CDR2 (germline): LGHDT, YNNKEL (reference sequence). The cDNA had a unique molecular identifier and a template-switch universal primer site. Via MiXCR, TCRdb re-called the 5' RACE reads, giving one row per CDR3 protein. The profile shows about 100,000 distinct CDR3 sequences, about 5.6% of them singletons. This chain links TRBV3-1 with TRBJ1-4, with unresolved D. This TCR derives from a woman aged 50 to 60 in good health. Material for sequencing was memory T cells sorted from blood. The CDR3 spells CASSQGFQENEKLFF. In nucleotides, the CDR3 is TGTGCCAGCAGCCAAGGGTTTCAAGAAAATGAAAAACTGTTTTTT. The entire variable domain, with the rest obtained from reference TRBV3-1 and TRBJ1-4, is as follows: DTAVSQTPKYLVTQMGNDKSIKCEQNLGHDTMYWYKQDSKKFLKIMFSYNNKELIINETVPNRFSPKSPDKAHLNLHINSLELGDSAVYFCASSQGFQENEKLFFGSGTQLSVL.